The 18 T cell receptor beta chains presented below share a single source sample, sequenced in a study of CD4 T cells in relation to SARS-CoV-2 and coronaviruses. No antigen is known for these receptors. The unexposed donors gave CD4+ T cells in about 2010-2018, prior to COVID-19. After about 10 days of culture, CD4+ T cells were isolated. This table comes from immunoSEQ multiplex PCR, and its TCRdb copy is limited to in-frame clones, with some not included. The sample consists of around 18,000 clones, 70% to 75% of them appearing once. Material for sequencing was CD4+ T cells from PBMCs, cultured in vitro. These TCRs come from a human donor in good health.

This chain uses TRBV19 with TRBJ1-5, with D maybe TRBD1 (5 bases). Germline V gives CDR1 LNHDA, CDR2 SQIVND (reference sequence). The V gene lost 5 bases and the J gene lost 2 bases, with 13 bases spanning the gap. CDR3 length equals 15 residues. DNA of the CDR3: TGTGCCAGTAGTCGGGCAGGGCTGGGCAATCAGCCCCAGCATTTT. The encoded protein is CASSRAGLGNQPQHF.

This rearrangement joins TRBV11-2 to TRBJ2-1, with D perhaps TRBD1 (6 bases). V lost 5 bases and J lost 5, with 22 bases in between. Germline CDR1 SGHAT, CDR2 FQNNGV. This CDR3 spans 17 amino acids. CDR3 amino acids: CASSPLIGQGKHNEQFF. The CDR3 DNA follows: TGTGCCAGCAGCCCCTTGATTGGGCAGGGGAAACACAATGAGCAGTTCTTC.

This clone is a singleton in its sample. The chain employs TRBV2 and TRBJ2-5; 8 bases line up with TRBD1. The V gene end was trimmed by 3 bases and the J gene end by 5 bases; junction bases not matched to a gene: 8. CDR3 length: 15 residues. Germline loops: CDR1 SNHLY, CDR2 FYNNEI. Here the CDR3 reads CASSDVTGAWETQYF. Here the CDR3 DNA reads TGTGCCAGCAGTGACGTGACAGGGGCTTGGGAGACCCAGTACTTC.

The V call is TRBV20-1, the J call TRBJ2-1, with D uncertain. The V gene lost 5 bases and the J gene lost 5 bases, with 7 bases spanning the gap. The germline V gene encodes CDR1 DFQATT and CDR2 SNEGSKA (reference sequence). The CDR3 is 11 residues long. The CDR3 nucleotides read TGCAGTGCTCCCTTAAACAATGAGCAGTTCTTC. Protein sequence: CSAPLNNEQFF.

The chain couples TRBV19 to TRBJ1-2, with D possibly matching TRBD1 (5 bases). In germline, CDR1 is LNHDA, CDR2 SQIVND (reference sequence). This CDR3 has 15 amino acids. Trimming left V 5 bases short and J 7 bases short, with 20 bases between. CDR3 region: CASSGEVTAFGGYTF. For the CDR3, the DNA is TGTGCCAGTAGTGGTGAGGTGACAGCCTTTGGTGGCTACACCTTC.

This clone was observed a few times. The CDR3, as DNA: TGCGCCAGCAGCTTGGCTGTAGGGGCCGGGGGGAATGAGCAGTTCTTC. Translating gives CASSLAVGAGGNEQFF. The chain employs TRBV5-1 and TRBJ2-1; 7 bases align to TRBD2. The germline CDR1 and CDR2 sequences are SGHRS and YFSETQ. The CDR3 is 16 residues long. Unmatched junction bases numbered 10, after V lost 0 bases and J lost 7 bases.

A single count supports this clone. The chain employs TRBV7-3 and TRBJ2-3; 9 nucleotides line up with TRBD2. The trim removed 1 base at V and 3 bases at J, leaving 2 bases unmatched. The CDR3 extends over 15 amino acids. Per the germline V gene, CDR1 is SGHTA and CDR2 is FQGTGA. CDR3 protein: CASSLNSGRTDTQYF. The CDR3 nucleotides are TGTGCCAGCAGCTTAAATAGCGGGAGAACAGATACGCAGTATTTT.

CDR3 amino acids: CASSEVAGVTDTQYF. The DNA for the CDR3 is TGTGCCAGCAGTGAAGTCGCGGGGGTCACAGATACGCAGTATTTT. V gene TRBV6-4 combines with J gene TRBJ2-3, with 7 bases matching TRBD2. This CDR3 has 15 residues. CDR1 MRHNA and CDR2 SNTAGT come from the germline V gene. With 3 bases clipped from V and 2 bases from J, the junction kept 5 bases outside the gene matches.

This clone was picked up a small number of times. The V call is TRBV24-1, the J call TRBJ2-2, with unresolved D. Trimming cost V 4 bases and J 6 bases, with 8 bases left between them. Germline lookup yields CDR1 KGHDR and CDR2 SFDVKD. This CDR3 contains 13 residues. The CDR3, as DNA: TGTGCCACCAGTGACCGTCTCGCCGGGGAGCTGTTTTTT. It yields the protein CATSDRLAGELFF.

The chain recombines TRBV28 with TRBJ1-5, with D possibly TRBD1 on 6 matching bases. V was trimmed by 6 bases and J by 0 bases, leaving 15 bases between them. In germline, CDR1 is MDHEN, CDR2 SYDVKM. The CDR3 is 16 residues long. CDR3 in DNA: TGTGCCAGCAGCGGACAAGACAGGTATAGCAATCAGCCCCAGCATTTT. Translated: CASSGQDRYSNQPQHF.

The chain employs TRBV27 and TRBJ2-1; no definite D call. CDR1 is MNHEY, CDR2 SMNVEV, per germline (reference sequence). V was clipped by 5 bases and J by 2 bases, with 13 bases between them. This CDR3 is 15 amino acids long. The CDR3 DNA reads as TGTGCCAGCAGTAACTGGACGTCTACCTACAATGAGCAGTTCTTC. It codes for CASSNWTSTYNEQFF.

CDR3: CASSFGDRVDRYTF. The CDR3 region has the DNA TGTGCCAGCAGTTTCGGGGACAGGGTCGACCGCTACACCTTC. This chain connects TRBV28 to TRBJ1-2; TRBD1 matches at 9 bases. CDR3 size: 14 residues. The trim removed 3 bases at V and 9 bases at J, leaving 8 bases unmatched. Germline V gene data show CDR1 as MDHEN and CDR2 as SYDVKM.

The rearrangement uses TRBV19 and TRBJ1-2; 10 positions match TRBD1. Germline CDR1 and CDR2: LNHDA and SQIVND (reference sequence). This CDR3 comprises 16 residues. The V gene end was trimmed by 6 bases and the J gene end by 3 bases; junction bases not matched to a gene: 10. The CDR3 sequence: CASRPRQGASDYGYTF. CDR3 nucleotide sequence: TGTGCCAGTAGACCTAGACAGGGGGCATCGGACTATGGCTACACCTTC. The full variable domain, with the rest looked up from reference TRBV19 and TRBJ1-2, is DGGITQSPKYLFRKEGQNVTLSCEQNLNHDAMYWYRQDPGQGLRLIYYSQIVNDFQKGDIAEGYSVSREKKESFPLTVTSAQKNPTAFYLCASRPRQGASDYGYTFGSGTRLTVV.

In the case of this clone: The junction shows a germline mismatch at one end, possibly a read error. V and J are TRBV5-1 and TRBJ2-1, with TRBD2 identical over 15 bases. The CDR3 totals 15 residues. Germline CDR1 is SGHRS and CDR2 is YFSETQ. This CDR3 reads CASSSPGLAGGRRVF. The CDR3 nucleotides are TGCGCCAGCAGCTCCCCGGGACTAGCGGGAGGCCGCAGGGTCTTC.

The chain combines TRBV6-5 with TRBJ2-5; TRBD2 matches 8 bases. V shed 0 bases and J 1 base; nucleotides not matched to a gene: 4. The germline CDR1 and CDR2 sequences are MNHEY and SVGAGI. The CDR3 runs to 16 residues. CDR3 DNA: TGTGCCAGCAGTTACTCGTCCGGGACTAGCCAAGAGACCCAGTACTTC. Translation gives CASSYSSGTSQETQYF.

The chain joins TRBV10-1 to TRBJ2-1; TRBD2 agrees at 10 bases. This CDR3 is 15 amino acids long. Germline V gene sequence: CDR1 WNHNN, CDR2 SYGVQD (reference sequence). Losses at the gene ends were 6 bases for V and 9 bases for J; bases not matched to a gene: 11. The CDR3 spells CASSRTSGTTGEQFF. CDR3 nucleotides: TGCGCCAGCAGCCGGACTAGCGGAACGACGGGTGAGCAGTTCTTC.

This clone has only a few counts. V usage is TRBV3-1 (or the pseudogene TRBV3-2) and J usage is TRBJ1-2; D is perhaps TRBD1 (6 bases). Trimming took off 1 base at V and 8 bases at J, with 14 bases between the two ends. Germline V gene lookup returns CDR1 LGHDT and CDR2 YNNKEL (reference sequence). The CDR3 is 14 amino acids. CDR3 sequence (DNA): TGTGCCAGCAGCCAAGGATCAGGGGTCGGGGGCTACACCTTC. It encodes CASSQGSGVGGYTF.

This chain joins TRBV5-1 and TRBJ2-3; D unresolved. The CDR3 sequence is 16 residues long. V dropped 3 bases and J dropped 1 base, with 15 bases sitting between them. Germline assignment: CDR1 SGHRS and CDR2 YFSETQ. CDR3 coding DNA: TGCGCCAGCAGCTCGGACGGTCAGTGGGGCACAGATACGCAGTATTTT. It specifies CASSSDGQWGTDTQYF.